This T cell receptor (beta chain) was recorded in a study of T cell repertoires in cytomegalovirus infection. The V gene lost 7 bases and the J gene lost 7 bases, with 10 bases spanning the gap. This CDR3 has 11 residues. Germline lookup yields CDR1 LNHDA and CDR2 SQIVND (reference sequence). TCRdb used MiXCR to reprocess the reads, holding one entry per CDR3 protein. Counted here are a few hundred thousand distinct CDR3 sequences, 26% occurring once; the ten biggest clones make up approximately 13%. This receptor was identified in a human donor in good health (CMV status not recorded). Some clones in this sample may be carry-over from other donors' samples. Sequencing was carried out using PBMCs. The chain recombines TRBV19 with TRBJ1-1; D may be TRBD1 (5 bases). The DNA for the CDR3 is TGTGCCAGTATCGGGGGGAATGAAGCTTTCTTT. It yields the protein CASIGGNEAFF.